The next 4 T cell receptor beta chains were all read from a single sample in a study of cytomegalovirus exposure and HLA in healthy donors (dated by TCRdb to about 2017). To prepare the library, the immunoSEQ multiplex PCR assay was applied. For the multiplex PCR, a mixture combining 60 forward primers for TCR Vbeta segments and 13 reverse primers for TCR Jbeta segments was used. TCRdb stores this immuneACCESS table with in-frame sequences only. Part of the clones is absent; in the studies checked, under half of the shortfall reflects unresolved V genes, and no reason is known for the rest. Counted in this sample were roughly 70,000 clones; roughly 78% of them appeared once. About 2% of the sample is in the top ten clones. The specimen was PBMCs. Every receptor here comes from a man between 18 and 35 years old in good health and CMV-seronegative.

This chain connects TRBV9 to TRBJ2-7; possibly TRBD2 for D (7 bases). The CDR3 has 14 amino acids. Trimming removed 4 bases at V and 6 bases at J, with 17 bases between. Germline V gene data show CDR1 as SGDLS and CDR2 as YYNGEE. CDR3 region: CASSPQGGSGEQYF. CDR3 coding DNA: TGTGCCAGCAGCCCACAGGGAGGGTCTGGCGAGCAGTACTTC.

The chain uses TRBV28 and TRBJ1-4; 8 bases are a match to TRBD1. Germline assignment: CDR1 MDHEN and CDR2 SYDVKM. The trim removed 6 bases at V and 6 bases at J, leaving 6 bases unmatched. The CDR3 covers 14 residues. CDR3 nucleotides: TGTGCCAGCAGCCCGGGACAGGCGGATGAAAAACTGTTTTTT. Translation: CASSPGQADEKLFF.

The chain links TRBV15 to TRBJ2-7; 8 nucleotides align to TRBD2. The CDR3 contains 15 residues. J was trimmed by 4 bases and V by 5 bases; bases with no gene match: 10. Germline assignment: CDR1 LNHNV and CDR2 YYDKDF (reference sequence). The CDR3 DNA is TGTGCCACCAGCGGCGGGACGGGGGGGGCTTACGAGCAGTACTTC. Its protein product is CATSGGTGGAYEQYF. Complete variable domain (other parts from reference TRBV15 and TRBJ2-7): DAMVIQNPRYQVTQFGKPVTLSCSQTLNHNVMYWYQQKSSQAPKLLFHYYDKDFNNEADTPDNFQSRRPNTSFCFLDIRSPGLGDTAMYLCATSGGTGGAYEQYFGPGTRLTVT.

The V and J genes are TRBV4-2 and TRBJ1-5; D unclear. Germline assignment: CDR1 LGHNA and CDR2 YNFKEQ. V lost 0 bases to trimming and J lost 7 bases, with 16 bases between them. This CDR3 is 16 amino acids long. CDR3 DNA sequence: TGTGCCAGCAGCCAAGATGGTAGCTCAAACATGCAGCCCCAGCATTTT. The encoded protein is CASSQDGSSNMQPQHF.